A selection of T cell receptor beta chains follows, all from one sample in a study of T cell repertoires in cytomegalovirus infection. MiXCR, applied by TCRdb to the reads, yields one record per CDR3 protein. The repertoire holds some 560,000 distinct CDR3 sequences, with around 40% as singletons. No cognate antigen is known for these TCRs. This sample comprised cultured PBMCs, obtained from culture after CMV antigen stimulation. These receptor sequences come from a human donor in good health (CMV status not recorded). Some clones in this sample may be carry-over from other donors' samples. CDR3s include the opening cysteine and the closing phenylalanine or tryptophan. The D gene is left open where the match is weak. Only some rows state a clone size, as once, few, many or a class for expanded clones.

d_call: TRBD2; clone_size: -; cdr3_length: 19; j_call: TRBJ2-1; v_call: TRBV5-1; cdr3_aa: CASSLWTSGTTSSYNEQFF; cdr3_nt: TGCGCCAGCAGCTTATGGACTAGCGGGACTACGAGCTCCTACAATGAGCAGTTCTTC
d_call: -; clone_size: -; cdr3_length: 14; j_call: TRBJ2-3; v_call: TRBV7-9; cdr3_aa: CASSTRQRTDTQYF; cdr3_nt: TGTGCCAGCAGCACTAGACAACGCACAGATACGCAGTATTTT
d_call: TRBD1; clone_size: few; cdr3_length: 16; j_call: TRBJ1-2; v_call: TRBV10-3; cdr3_aa: CAISRDRVAAGDGYTF; cdr3_nt: TGTGCCATCAGCCGGGACAGGGTAGCGGCGGGTGATGGCTACACCTTC
d_call: TRBD1; clone_size: -; cdr3_length: 15; j_call: TRBJ1-1; v_call: TRBV28; cdr3_aa: CASSAYGQGNTEAFF; cdr3_nt: TGTGCCAGCAGCGCGTACGGACAGGGGAACACTGAAGCTTTCTTT
d_call: -; clone_size: -; cdr3_length: 15; j_call: TRBJ2-1; v_call: TRBV7-2; cdr3_aa: CASSFRDSTYNEQFF; cdr3_nt: TGTGCCAGCAGCTTCCGGGACTCGACCTACAATGAGCAGTTCTTC
d_call: TRBD2; clone_size: -; cdr3_length: 15; j_call: TRBJ2-3; v_call: TRBV27; cdr3_aa: CASSLYGGAWDTQYF; cdr3_nt: TGTGCCAGCAGTTTATACGGGGGGGCATGGGATACGCAGTATTTT
d_call: -; clone_size: few; cdr3_length: 14; j_call: TRBJ2-3; v_call: TRBV7-9; cdr3_aa: CASSSTPPADTQYF; cdr3_nt: TGTGCCAGCAGCTCCACGCCCCCAGCAGATACGCAGTATTTT
d_call: -; clone_size: -; cdr3_length: 13; j_call: TRBJ2-7; v_call: TRBV6-2/TRBV6-3; cdr3_aa: CASSYDNNYEQYF; cdr3_nt: TGTGCCAGCAGTTACGACAACAACTACGAGCAGTACTTC
d_call: -; clone_size: few; cdr3_length: 11; j_call: TRBJ2-4; v_call: TRBV2; cdr3_aa: CASSYSGVEYF; cdr3_nt: TGTGCCAGCAGCTATTCCGGGGTGGAGTACTTC
d_call: TRBD2; clone_size: -; cdr3_length: 16; j_call: TRBJ2-1; v_call: TRBV7-2; cdr3_aa: CASSHKAGRPYNEQFF; cdr3_nt: TGTGCCAGCAGCCATAAAGCGGGGAGACCATACAATGAGCAGTTCTTC
d_call: -; clone_size: -; cdr3_length: 13; j_call: TRBJ2-3; v_call: TRBV20-1; cdr3_aa: CSARTQATDTQYF; cdr3_nt: TGCAGTGCTAGGACACAAGCCACAGATACGCAGTATTTT
d_call: -; clone_size: few; cdr3_length: 14; j_call: TRBJ2-1; v_call: TRBV29-1; cdr3_aa: CSVNRAGPYNEQFF; cdr3_nt: TGCAGCGTTAACAGGGCCGGACCCTACAATGAGCAGTTCTTC
d_call: -; clone_size: -; cdr3_length: 13; j_call: TRBJ1-1; v_call: TRBV6-6; cdr3_aa: CASYKTGDTEAFF; cdr3_nt: TGTGCCAGTTATAAAACAGGAGACACTGAAGCTTTCTTT
d_call: -; clone_size: -; cdr3_length: 14; j_call: TRBJ2-7; v_call: TRBV7-2; cdr3_aa: CASSKTATNYEQYF; cdr3_nt: TGTGCCAGCAGCAAGACAGCGACCAACTACGAGCAGTACTTC
d_call: -; clone_size: -; cdr3_length: 14; j_call: TRBJ1-3; v_call: TRBV7-2; cdr3_aa: CASSLSWAGNTIYF; cdr3_nt: TGTGCCAGCAGCTTATCCTGGGCTGGAAACACCATATATTTT
d_call: -; clone_size: few; cdr3_length: 13; j_call: TRBJ2-1; v_call: TRBV6-1; cdr3_aa: CASSKTQGYEQFF; cdr3_nt: TGTGCCAGCAGCAAGACCCAGGGATATGAGCAGTTCTTC
d_call: -; clone_size: -; cdr3_length: 16; j_call: TRBJ2-7; v_call: TRBV5-4; cdr3_aa: CASSSVGRDSAYEQYF; cdr3_nt: TGTGCCAGCAGCTCGGTGGGGCGGGACAGCGCCTACGAGCAGTACTTC
d_call: -; clone_size: -; cdr3_length: 14; j_call: TRBJ1-3; v_call: TRBV2; cdr3_aa: CASTGPYSGNTIYF; cdr3_nt: TGTGCCAGCACAGGGCCCTACTCTGGAAACACCATATATTTT
d_call: -; clone_size: -; cdr3_length: 14; j_call: TRBJ1-5; v_call: TRBV2; cdr3_aa: CASNLDGSNQPQHF; cdr3_nt: TGTGCCAGCAACTTGGATGGGAGCAATCAGCCCCAGCATTTT
d_call: TRBD2; clone_size: few; cdr3_length: 17; j_call: TRBJ2-3; v_call: TRBV6-1; cdr3_aa: CASSEEGGGRAPDTQYF; cdr3_nt: TGTGCCAGCAGTGAAGAGGGCGGCGGGAGGGCCCCAGATACGCAGTATTTT
d_call: -; clone_size: -; cdr3_length: 13; j_call: TRBJ2-3; v_call: TRBV29-1; cdr3_aa: CSVDPGGADTQYF; cdr3_nt: TGCAGCGTTGACCCAGGGGGGGCAGATACGCAGTATTTT
d_call: -; clone_size: -; cdr3_length: 13; j_call: TRBJ2-5; v_call: TRBV6-6; cdr3_aa: CASSDNAAETQYF; cdr3_nt: TGTGCCAGCAGTGATAACGCCGCGGAGACCCAGTACTTC
d_call: -; clone_size: -; cdr3_length: 11; j_call: TRBJ1-1; v_call: TRBV7-2; cdr3_aa: CASSPGVRAFF; cdr3_nt: TGTGCCAGCAGCCCCGGGGTACGAGCTTTCTTT
d_call: -; clone_size: -; cdr3_length: 14; j_call: TRBJ2-2; v_call: TRBV7-8; cdr3_aa: CASSLRRDTGELFF; cdr3_nt: TGTGCCAGCAGCTTGAGGCGGGACACCGGGGAGCTGTTTTTT
d_call: -; clone_size: -; cdr3_length: 15; j_call: TRBJ2-5; v_call: TRBV3-1; cdr3_aa: CASSQESGSQETQYF; cdr3_nt: TGTGCCAGCAGCCAAGAATCGGGCTCCCAAGAGACCCAGTACTTC
d_call: TRBD2; clone_size: few; cdr3_length: 13; j_call: TRBJ2-1; v_call: TRBV7-8; cdr3_aa: CASKGTSAGEQFF; cdr3_nt: TGTGCCAGCAAGGGGACTAGCGCGGGTGAGCAGTTCTTC
d_call: -; clone_size: few; cdr3_length: 15; j_call: TRBJ2-7; v_call: TRBV4-1; cdr3_aa: CASSQERGARYEQYF; cdr3_nt: TGCGCCAGCAGCCAAGAACGAGGGGCGCGGTACGAGCAGTACTTC
d_call: -; clone_size: once; cdr3_length: 13; j_call: TRBJ1-6; v_call: TRBV12-3/TRBV12-4; cdr3_aa: CASSNSFYSPLHF; cdr3_nt: TGTGCCAGCTCCAACTCCTTCTATTCACCCCTCCACTTT
d_call: -; clone_size: -; cdr3_length: 13; j_call: TRBJ1-5; v_call: TRBV12-3/TRBV12-4; cdr3_aa: CATGLEGNQPQHF; cdr3_nt: TGTGCCACCGGCTTGGAAGGCAATCAGCCCCAGCATTTT
d_call: TRBD1; clone_size: -; cdr3_length: 16; j_call: TRBJ1-5; v_call: TRBV18; cdr3_aa: CASSPRQGGNNQPQHF; cdr3_nt: TGTGCCAGCTCACCAAGACAGGGAGGAAACAATCAGCCCCAGCATTTT
d_call: -; clone_size: -; cdr3_length: 14; j_call: TRBJ2-5; v_call: TRBV5-5; cdr3_aa: CASSLGGLRETQYF; cdr3_nt: TGTGCCAGCAGCTTGGGGGGCCTTCGGGAGACCCAGTACTTC
d_call: -; clone_size: -; cdr3_length: 12; j_call: TRBJ1-2; v_call: TRBV7-9; cdr3_aa: CAMLRSGYGYTF; cdr3_nt: TGTGCCATGTTGCGGAGTGGCTATGGCTACACCTTC
d_call: TRBD2; clone_size: -; cdr3_length: 14; j_call: TRBJ2-7; v_call: TRBV7-9; cdr3_aa: CASSPSGGNGEQYF; cdr3_nt: TGTGCCAGCAGCCCCTCGGGAGGGAACGGCGAGCAGTACTTC
d_call: TRBD2; clone_size: -; cdr3_length: 17; j_call: TRBJ2-2; v_call: TRBV7-2; cdr3_aa: CASSSLPMAGGYGELFF; cdr3_nt: TGTGCCAGCAGCTCACTCCCTATGGCGGGAGGGTACGGGGAGCTGTTTTTT
d_call: -; clone_size: -; cdr3_length: 18; j_call: TRBJ2-6; v_call: TRBV4-2; cdr3_aa: CASSQETAEVPGANVLTF; cdr3_nt: TGTGCCAGCAGCCAAGAAACAGCTGAGGTACCTGGGGCCAACGTCCTGACTTTC
d_call: TRBD2; clone_size: few; cdr3_length: 16; j_call: TRBJ2-1; v_call: TRBV19; cdr3_aa: CASSMGGLAGYNEQFF; cdr3_nt: TGTGCCAGTAGTATGGGGGGACTAGCGGGGTACAATGAGCAGTTCTTC
d_call: TRBD2; clone_size: -; cdr3_length: 15; j_call: TRBJ2-5; v_call: TRBV7-8; cdr3_aa: CASSLAPGGQETQYF; cdr3_nt: TGTGCCAGCAGCTTAGCCCCGGGAGGGCAAGAGACCCAGTACTTC
d_call: -; clone_size: -; cdr3_length: 11; j_call: TRBJ1-2; v_call: TRBV20-1; cdr3_aa: CSAYTGSPYTF; cdr3_nt: TGCAGTGCTTATACAGGGTCCCCATACACCTTC